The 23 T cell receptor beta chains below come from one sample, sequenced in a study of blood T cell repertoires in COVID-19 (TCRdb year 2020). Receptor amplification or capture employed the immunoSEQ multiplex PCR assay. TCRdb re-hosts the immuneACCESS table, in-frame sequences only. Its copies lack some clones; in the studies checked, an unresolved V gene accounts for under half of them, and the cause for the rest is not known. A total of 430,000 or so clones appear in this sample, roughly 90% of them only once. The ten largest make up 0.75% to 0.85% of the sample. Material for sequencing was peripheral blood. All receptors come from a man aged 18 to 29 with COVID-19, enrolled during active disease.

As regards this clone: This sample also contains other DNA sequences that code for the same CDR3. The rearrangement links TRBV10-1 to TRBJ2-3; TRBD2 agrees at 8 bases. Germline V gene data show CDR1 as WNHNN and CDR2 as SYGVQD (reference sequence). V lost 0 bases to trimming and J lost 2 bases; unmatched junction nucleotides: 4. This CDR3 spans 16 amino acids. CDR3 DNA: TGCGCCAGCAGTGAGTCCACTAGCGGATCCACAGATACGCAGTATTTT. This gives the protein CASSESTSGSTDTQYF.

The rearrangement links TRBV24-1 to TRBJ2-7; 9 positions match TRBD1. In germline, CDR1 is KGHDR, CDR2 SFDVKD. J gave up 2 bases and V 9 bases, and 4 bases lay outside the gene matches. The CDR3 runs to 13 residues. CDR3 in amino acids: CATGTGSAYEQYF. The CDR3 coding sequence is TGTGCCACCGGGACAGGGTCGGCCTACGAGCAGTACTTC.

The CDR3 DNA reads TGTGCCAGCAGCTTAGAGGTATCGGCGAGCACCGGGGAGCTGTTTTTT. It codes for CASSLEVSASTGELFF. This chain uses TRBV5-4 with TRBJ2-2; no clear D gene. CDR1 and CDR2 (germline): SGHNT, YYREEE (reference sequence). The CDR3 is 16 amino acids. V was shortened by 2 bases and J by 4 bases, with 15 bases between the two germline ends.

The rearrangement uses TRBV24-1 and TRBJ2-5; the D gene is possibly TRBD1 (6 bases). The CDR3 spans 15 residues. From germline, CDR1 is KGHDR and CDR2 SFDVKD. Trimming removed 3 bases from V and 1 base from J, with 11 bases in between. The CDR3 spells CATSDPGQFQETQYF. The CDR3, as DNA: TGTGCCACCAGTGATCCTGGACAGTTCCAAGAGACCCAGTACTTC.

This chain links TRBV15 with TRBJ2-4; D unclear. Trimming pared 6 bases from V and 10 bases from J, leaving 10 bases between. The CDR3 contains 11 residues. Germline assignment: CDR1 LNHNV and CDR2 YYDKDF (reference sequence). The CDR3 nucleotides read TGTGCCACCAGGGGCAGCACGATTCAGTACTTC. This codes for CATRGSTIQYF.

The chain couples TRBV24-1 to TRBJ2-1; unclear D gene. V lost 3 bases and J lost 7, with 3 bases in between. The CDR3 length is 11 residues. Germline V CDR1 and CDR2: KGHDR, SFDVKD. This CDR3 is CATSDTNEQFF. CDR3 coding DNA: TGTGCCACCAGTGATACTAATGAGCAGTTCTTC.

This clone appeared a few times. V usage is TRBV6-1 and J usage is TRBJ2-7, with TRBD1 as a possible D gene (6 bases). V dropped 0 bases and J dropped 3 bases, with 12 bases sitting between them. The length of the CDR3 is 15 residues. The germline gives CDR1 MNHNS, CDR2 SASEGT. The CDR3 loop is CASSEAGQGLYEQYF. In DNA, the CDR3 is TGTGCCAGCAGTGAAGCGGGGCAGGGGCTCTACGAGCAGTACTTC.

CDR3 bases: TGTGCCAGTTCTGGTAGTGTCCTAGAGACCCAGTACTTC. Protein: CASSGSVLETQYF. V usage is TRBV2 and J usage is TRBJ2-5; D remains unclear. V was cut by 9 bases and J by 4 bases, with 15 bases left in between. Germline V gives CDR1 SNHLY, CDR2 FYNNEI. The CDR3 length is 13 residues.

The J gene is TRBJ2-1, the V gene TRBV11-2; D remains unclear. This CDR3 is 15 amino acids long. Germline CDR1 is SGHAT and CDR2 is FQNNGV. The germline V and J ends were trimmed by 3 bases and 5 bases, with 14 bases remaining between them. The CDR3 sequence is CASSFRDLYHNEQFF. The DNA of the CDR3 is TGTGCCAGCAGCTTCAGAGACTTATACCACAATGAGCAGTTCTTC.

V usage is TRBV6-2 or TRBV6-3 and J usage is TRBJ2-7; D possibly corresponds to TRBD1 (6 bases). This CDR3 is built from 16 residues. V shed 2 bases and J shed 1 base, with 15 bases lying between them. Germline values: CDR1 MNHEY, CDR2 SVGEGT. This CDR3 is CASSYARTAKSYEQYF. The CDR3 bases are TGTGCCAGCAGTTACGCTAGGACAGCTAAGTCCTACGAGCAGTACTTC.

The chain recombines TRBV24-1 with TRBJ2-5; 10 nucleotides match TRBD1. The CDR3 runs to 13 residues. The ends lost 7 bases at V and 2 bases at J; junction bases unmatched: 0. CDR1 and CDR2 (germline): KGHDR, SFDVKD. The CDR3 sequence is CATRGQGQETQYF. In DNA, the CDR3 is TGTGCCACCAGGGGACAGGGGCAAGAGACCCAGTACTTC.

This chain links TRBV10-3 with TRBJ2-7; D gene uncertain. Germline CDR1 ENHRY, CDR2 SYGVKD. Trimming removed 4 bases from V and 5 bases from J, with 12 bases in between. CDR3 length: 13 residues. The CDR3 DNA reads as TGTGCCATCAGTGGAGTCCCCCAGGACGAGCAGTACTTC. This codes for CAISGVPQDEQYF.

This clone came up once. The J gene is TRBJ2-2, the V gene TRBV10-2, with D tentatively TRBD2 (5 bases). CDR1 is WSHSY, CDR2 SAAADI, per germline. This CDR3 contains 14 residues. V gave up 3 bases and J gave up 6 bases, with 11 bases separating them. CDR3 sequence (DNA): TGCGCCAGCAGTGATTCGGCGGGCTCCGGGGAGCTGTTTTTT. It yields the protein CASSDSAGSGELFF.

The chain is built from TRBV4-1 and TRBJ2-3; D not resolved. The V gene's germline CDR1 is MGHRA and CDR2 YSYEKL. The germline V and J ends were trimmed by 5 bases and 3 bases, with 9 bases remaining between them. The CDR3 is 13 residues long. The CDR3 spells CASSNLATDTQYF. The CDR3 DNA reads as TGCGCCAGCAGCAACCTCGCGACAGATACGCAGTATTTT.

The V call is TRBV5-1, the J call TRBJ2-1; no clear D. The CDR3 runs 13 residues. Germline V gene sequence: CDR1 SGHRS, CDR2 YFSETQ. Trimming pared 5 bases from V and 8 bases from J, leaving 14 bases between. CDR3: CASRLSGRYEQFF. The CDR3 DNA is TGCGCCAGCAGACTTTCAGGCCGTTATGAGCAGTTCTTC.

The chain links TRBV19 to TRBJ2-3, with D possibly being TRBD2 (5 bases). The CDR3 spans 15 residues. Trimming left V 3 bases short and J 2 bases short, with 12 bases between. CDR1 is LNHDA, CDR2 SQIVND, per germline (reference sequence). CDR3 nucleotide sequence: TGTGCCAGTAGTATGGGGAGCAGGTCCACAGATACGCAGTATTTT. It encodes CASSMGSRSTDTQYF.

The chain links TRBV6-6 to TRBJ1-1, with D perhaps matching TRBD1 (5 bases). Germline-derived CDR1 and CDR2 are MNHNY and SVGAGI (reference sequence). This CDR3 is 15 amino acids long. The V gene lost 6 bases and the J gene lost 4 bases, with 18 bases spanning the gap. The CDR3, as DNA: TGTGCCAGCAGCCCATTAACAACAACAGGCACTGAAGCTTTCTTT. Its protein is CASSPLTTTGTEAFF.

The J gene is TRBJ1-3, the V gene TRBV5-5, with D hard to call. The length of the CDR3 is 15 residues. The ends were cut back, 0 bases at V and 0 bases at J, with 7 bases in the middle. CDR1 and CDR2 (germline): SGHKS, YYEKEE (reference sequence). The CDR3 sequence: CASSLGRSSGNTIYF. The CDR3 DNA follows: TGTGCCAGCAGCTTGGGCAGATCCTCTGGAAACACCATATATTTT. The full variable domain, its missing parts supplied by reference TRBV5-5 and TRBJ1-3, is DAGVTQSPTHLIKTRGQQVTLRCSPISGHKSVSWYQQVLGQGPQFIFQYYEKEERGRGNFPDRFSARQFPNYSSELNVNALLLGDSALYLCASSLGRSSGNTIYFGEGSWLTVV.

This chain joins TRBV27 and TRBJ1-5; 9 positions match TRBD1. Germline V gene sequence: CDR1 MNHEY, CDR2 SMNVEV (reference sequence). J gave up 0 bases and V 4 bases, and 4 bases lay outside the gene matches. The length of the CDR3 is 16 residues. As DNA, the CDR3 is TGTGCCAGCAGTTCCGGGACAGGGAATAGCAATCAGCCCCAGCATTTT. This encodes CASSSGTGNSNQPQHF.

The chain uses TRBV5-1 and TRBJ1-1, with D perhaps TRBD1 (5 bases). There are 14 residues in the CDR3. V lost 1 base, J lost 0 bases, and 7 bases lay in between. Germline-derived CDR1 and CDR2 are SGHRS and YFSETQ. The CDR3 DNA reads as TGCGCCAGCAGCTTGCAGGACATGAACACTGAAGCTTTCTTT. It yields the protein CASSLQDMNTEAFF. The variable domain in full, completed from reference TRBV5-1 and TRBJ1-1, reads KAGVTQTPRYLIKTRGQQVTLSCSPISGHRSVSWYQQTPGQGLQFLFEYFSETQRNKGNFPGRFSGRQFSNSRSEMNVSTLELGDSALYLCASSLQDMNTEAFFGQGTRLTVV.

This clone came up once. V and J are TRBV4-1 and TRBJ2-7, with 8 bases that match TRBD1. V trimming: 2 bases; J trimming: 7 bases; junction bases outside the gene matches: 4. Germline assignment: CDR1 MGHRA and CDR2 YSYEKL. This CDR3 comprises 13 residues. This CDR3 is CASSQRQGREQYF. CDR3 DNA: TGCGCCAGCAGCCAACGACAGGGGCGGGAGCAGTACTTC.

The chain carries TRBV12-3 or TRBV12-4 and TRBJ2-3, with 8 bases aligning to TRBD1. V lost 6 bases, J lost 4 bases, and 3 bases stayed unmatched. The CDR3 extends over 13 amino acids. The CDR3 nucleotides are TGTGCCAGCAGCGGACAGGGAGCAGATACGCAGTATTTT. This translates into CASSGQGADTQYF.

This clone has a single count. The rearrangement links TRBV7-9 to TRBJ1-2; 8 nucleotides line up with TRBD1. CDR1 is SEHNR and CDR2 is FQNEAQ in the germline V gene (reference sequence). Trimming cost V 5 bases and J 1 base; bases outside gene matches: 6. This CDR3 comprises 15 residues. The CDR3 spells CASSQGAGFNYGYTF. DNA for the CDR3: TGTGCCAGCAGCCAGGGGGCGGGGTTTAACTATGGCTACACCTTC. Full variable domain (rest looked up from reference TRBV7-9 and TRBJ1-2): DTGVSQNPRHKITKRGQNVTFRCDPISEHNRLYWYRQTLGQGPEFLTYFQNEAQLEKSRLLSDRFSAERPKGSFSTLEIQRTEQGDSAMYLCASSQGAGFNYGYTFGSGTRLTVV.